This TCR beta chain was recovered during a study of T cells after yellow fever vaccination. On the study more broadly: Each low-cell-number fraction was prepared by means of SMART-Seq v4 Ultra Low Input. Study-level findings and limits: Subsequent booster samples again held most clones from primary vaccination (around 96% CD4, over 80% CD8).

TCRdb fed the 5' RACE reads into MiXCR, producing one record per CDR3 protein. The sample lists 620,000 or so distinct CDR3 sequences; about 12% were seen once. Concerning this clonotype itself: Its antigen is not identified.

Source: PBMCs, taken on the day of the yellow fever booster vaccination. The TCR comes from a man in his thirties or forties who received the YFV17D yellow fever vaccine.

CDR3 DNA sequence: TGTGCCAGCAGCGACAGGACTAGCGTTACCCACTCTGGGGCCAACGTCCTGACTTTC. It yields the protein CASSDRTSVTHSGANVLTF. This rearrangement joins TRBV9 to TRBJ2-6, with 9 nucleotides matching TRBD2. Germline V gene data show CDR1 as SGDLS and CDR2 as YYNGEE. V shed 3 bases, J shed 0 bases, and the junction held 10 bases outside the gene matches. This CDR3 region has 19 residues.